This TCR beta chain was sequenced in a study of technical replicates of blood from a few donors. Profiled with immunoSEQ multiplex PCR; TCRdb holds only in-frame clones, not every one. This table has approximately 70,000 clones, 91% appearing once. CDR1 is LNHDA and CDR2 is SQIVND in the germline V gene (reference sequence). V was cut by 8 bases and J by 3 bases, with 13 bases left in between. This CDR3 has 13 amino acids. This receptor was identified in a human donor in good health. Some clones in this sample may be carry-over from other donors' samples. Sequences were obtained from T cells isolated from PBMCs. The chain has TRBV19 and TRBJ1-2; TRBD1 might be the D (6 bases). The chain's CDR3 is CASSNRAYYGYTF. The CDR3 DNA reads as TGTGCCAGTTCGAACAGGGCGTACTATGGCTACACCTTC. Combining the CDR3 with reference TRBV19 and TRBJ1-2 gives the whole variable domain DGGITQSPKYLFRKEGQNVTLSCEQNLNHDAMYWYRQDPGQGLRLIYYSQIVNDFQKGDIAEGYSVSREKKESFPLTVTSAQKNPTAFYLCASSNRAYYGYTFGSGTRLTVV.